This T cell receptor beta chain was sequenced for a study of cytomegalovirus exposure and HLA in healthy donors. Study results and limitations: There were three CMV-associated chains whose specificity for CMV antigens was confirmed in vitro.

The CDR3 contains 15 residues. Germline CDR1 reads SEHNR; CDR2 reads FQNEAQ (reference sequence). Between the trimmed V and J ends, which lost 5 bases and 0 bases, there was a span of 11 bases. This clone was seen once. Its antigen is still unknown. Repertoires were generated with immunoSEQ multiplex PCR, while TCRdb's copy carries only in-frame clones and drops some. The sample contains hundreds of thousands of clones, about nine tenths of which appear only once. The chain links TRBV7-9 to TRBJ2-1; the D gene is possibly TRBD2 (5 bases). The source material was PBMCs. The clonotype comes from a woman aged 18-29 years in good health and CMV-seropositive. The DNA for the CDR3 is TGTGCCAGCAGCCTTAGCGCCCCCTCCTACAATGAGCAGTTCTTC. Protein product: CASSLSAPSYNEQFF.